These T cell receptor beta chains were read from a single sample in a study of cytomegalovirus exposure and HLA in healthy donors. Assay used: immunoSEQ multiplex PCR; TCRdb lists only in-frame clones, some missing. The sample lists more than 90,000 clones, about four fifths occurring once. Input material: PBMCs. Receptor source: a woman between 40 and 50 years old in good health and CMV-seronegative. Each CDR3 is given with its conserved first and last residue. Fields, in order: J gene, D gene, clone size, V gene, CDR3 DNA, CDR3 protein. The D gene is left open where the match is weak. A row's size may be missing; if present it is once, few, many or a size class.

TRBJ2-6 | . | few | TRBV7-3 | TGTGCCAGCAGCGCCGAGGGGGCCAACGTCCTGACTTTC | CASSAEGANVLTF
TRBJ2-5 | . | . | TRBV29-1 | TGCAGCGTTGAAGGGTTCCAGGGTGGCGAGACCCAGTACTTC | CSVEGFQGGETQYF
TRBJ1-1 | . | . | TRBV6-5 | TGTGCCAGCAGTTACCCGGGGGAGGCTGAAGCTTTCTTT | CASSYPGEAEAFF
TRBJ2-2 | TRBD2 | . | TRBV9 | TGTGCCAGCAGCGTAGATACTAGCGGGCTCCGCGCCGGGGAGCTGTTTTTT | CASSVDTSGLRAGELFF
TRBJ2-7 | TRBD1 | once | TRBV7-6 | TGTGCCAGCAGCTTAGGGACAGGGTACGAGCAGTACTTC | CASSLGTGYEQYF
TRBJ1-4 | TRBD1 | . | TRBV7-2 | TGTGCCAGCAGCTTAGGTCGGACAGGGGTTTATGAAAAACTGTTTTTT | CASSLGRTGVYEKLFF
TRBJ1-1 | TRBD1 | . | TRBV19 | TGTGCCAGTAGCCTGATACAGGGGAGGAACACTGAAGCTTTCTTT | CASSLIQGRNTEAFF
TRBJ2-2 | . | . | TRBV10-3 | TGTGCCATCAGTGAGTCTCGTGCGAGTAACACCGGGGAGCTGTTTTTT | CAISESRASNTGELFF
TRBJ2-1 | . | . | TRBV11-3 | TGTGCCAGCAGCTTAGTCCCGGGAGCTCTGGATGAGCAGTTCTTC | CASSLVPGALDEQFF
TRBJ1-4 | TRBD1 | . | TRBV12-5 | TGTGCTAGTGGTTTGGAGACAGGGTGGGGTGAAAAACTGTTTTTT | CASGLETGWGEKLFF
TRBJ2-3 | . | . | TRBV9 | TGTGCCAGCACGACCGACTTAAACTCTTTTGCTACGCAGTATTTT | CASTTDLNSFATQYF